A single sample gave rise to the 5 T cell receptor beta chains below, sequenced in a study of blood T cell repertoires in COVID-19. Repertoires were generated with immunoSEQ multiplex PCR, while TCRdb's copy carries only in-frame clones and drops some. The sample includes 100,000 to 150,000 clones, approximately 83% of them seen just once. Sequenced material: peripheral blood. All receptors derive from an elderly man with active or convalescent COVID-19.

This clone has just one count. CDR3 protein: CASSSGQGEGGQAFF. CDR3 bases: TGCGCCAGCAGCTCGGGACAGGGGGAAGGGGGACAGGCTTTCTTT. This chain links TRBV5-1 with TRBJ1-1; TRBD1 agrees at 11 bases. Germline CDR1 SGHRS, CDR2 YFSETQ. The CDR3 is made up of 15 amino acids. Trimming at V came to 3 bases and at J to 11 bases, leaving 12 bases not matched to a gene.

V gene TRBV7-3 combines with J gene TRBJ2-6, with D maybe TRBD2 (5 bases). The germline V gene has CDR1 SGHTA and CDR2 FQGTGA. This CDR3 is built from 21 residues. V was pared by 0 bases and J by 1 base, with 22 bases between. The CDR3 DNA reads as TGTGCCAGCAGCTTAACCCCGTATATGGCATCGACTAAATCTGGGGCCAACGTCCTGACTTTC. This gives the protein CASSLTPYMASTKSGANVLTF.

This clone was found a few times. This chain uses TRBV5-4 with TRBJ2-1, with D tentatively TRBD1 (5 bases). The V end was cut by 0 bases, the J end by 9 bases, with 13 bases between. Germline V gives CDR1 SGHNT, CDR2 YYREEE (reference sequence). The CDR3 extends over 14 amino acids. The CDR3 sequence: CASSLGQGRGEQFF. The CDR3 DNA follows: TGTGCCAGCAGCTTGGGGCAGGGTAGGGGTGAGCAGTTCTTC.

V usage is TRBV5-6 and J usage is TRBJ2-7; 11 bases fit TRBD1. This CDR3 has 16 amino acids. Germline lookup yields CDR1 SGHDT and CDR2 YYEEEE. The trim removed 3 bases at V and 0 bases at J, leaving 5 bases unmatched. DNA of the CDR3: TGTGCCAGCAGCTCGACGGACAGGGGGCACTCCTACGAGCAGTACTTC. Its protein is CASSSTDRGHSYEQYF.

The chain couples TRBV7-9 to TRBJ2-3; D not resolved. Looked up from germline, CDR1 is SEHNR and CDR2 is FQNEAQ (reference sequence). V dropped 5 bases and J dropped 0 bases, with 9 bases sitting between them. The CDR3 has 14 amino acids. CDR3 DNA: TGTGCCAGCAGCCCGGGTACTAGCACAGATACGCAGTATTTT. Protein product: CASSPGTSTDTQYF.